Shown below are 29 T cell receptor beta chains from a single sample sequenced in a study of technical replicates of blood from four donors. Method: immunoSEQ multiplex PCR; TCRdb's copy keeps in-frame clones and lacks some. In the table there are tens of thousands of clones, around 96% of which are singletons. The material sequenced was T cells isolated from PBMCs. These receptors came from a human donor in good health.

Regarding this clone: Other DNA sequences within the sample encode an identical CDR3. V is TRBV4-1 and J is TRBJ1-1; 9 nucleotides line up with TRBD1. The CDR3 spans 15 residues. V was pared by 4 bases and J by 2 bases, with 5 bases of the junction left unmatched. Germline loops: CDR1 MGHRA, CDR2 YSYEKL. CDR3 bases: TGCGCCAGCAGCCTATTAACAGGGGGCAACACTGAAGCTTTCTTT. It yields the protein CASSLLTGGNTEAFF.

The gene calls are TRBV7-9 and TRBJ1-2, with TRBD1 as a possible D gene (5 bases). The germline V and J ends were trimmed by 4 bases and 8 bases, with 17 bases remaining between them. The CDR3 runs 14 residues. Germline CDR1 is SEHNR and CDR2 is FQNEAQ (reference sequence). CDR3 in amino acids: CASSSTGGVQGYTF. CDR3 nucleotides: TGTGCCAGCAGCTCCACAGGTGGGGTGCAAGGCTACACCTTC. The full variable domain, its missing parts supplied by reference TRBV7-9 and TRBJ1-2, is DTGVSQNPRHKITKRGQNVTFRCDPISEHNRLYWYRQTLGQGPEFLTYFQNEAQLEKSRLLSDRFSAERPKGSFSTLEIQRTEQGDSAMYLCASSSTGGVQGYTFGSGTRLTVV.

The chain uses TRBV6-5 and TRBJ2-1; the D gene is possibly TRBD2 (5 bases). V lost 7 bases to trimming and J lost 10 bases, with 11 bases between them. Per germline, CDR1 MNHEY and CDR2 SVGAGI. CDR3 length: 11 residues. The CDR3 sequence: CASIERGEQFF. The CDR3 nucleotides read TGTGCCAGCATTGAACGGGGAGAGCAGTTCTTC.

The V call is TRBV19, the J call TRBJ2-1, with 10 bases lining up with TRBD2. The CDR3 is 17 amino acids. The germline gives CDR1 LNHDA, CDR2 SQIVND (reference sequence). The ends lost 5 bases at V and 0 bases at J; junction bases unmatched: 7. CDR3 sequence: CASSPRTSGPSYNEQFF. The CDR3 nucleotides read TGTGCCAGTAGTCCGAGGACTAGCGGACCCTCCTACAATGAGCAGTTCTTC.

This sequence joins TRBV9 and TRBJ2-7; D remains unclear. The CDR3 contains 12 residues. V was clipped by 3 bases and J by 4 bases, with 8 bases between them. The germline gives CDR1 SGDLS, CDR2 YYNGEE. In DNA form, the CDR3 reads TGTGCCAGCAGCGGGAGTACGTACGAGCAGTACTTC. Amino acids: CASSGSTYEQYF.

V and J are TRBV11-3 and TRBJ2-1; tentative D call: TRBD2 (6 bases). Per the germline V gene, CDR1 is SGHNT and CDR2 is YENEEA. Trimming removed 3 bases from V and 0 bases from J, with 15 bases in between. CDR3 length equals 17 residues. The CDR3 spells CASSFRGSGTSYNEQFF. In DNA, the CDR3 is TGTGCCAGCAGCTTCCGAGGTAGCGGAACCTCCTACAATGAGCAGTTCTTC.

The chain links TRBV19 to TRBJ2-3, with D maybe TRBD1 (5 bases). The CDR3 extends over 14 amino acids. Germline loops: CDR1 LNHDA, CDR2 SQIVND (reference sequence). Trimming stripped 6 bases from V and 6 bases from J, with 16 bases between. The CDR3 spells CASSHPQGSDTQYF. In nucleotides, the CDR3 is TGTGCCAGTAGCCACCCCCAGGGCTCGGATACGCAGTATTTT.

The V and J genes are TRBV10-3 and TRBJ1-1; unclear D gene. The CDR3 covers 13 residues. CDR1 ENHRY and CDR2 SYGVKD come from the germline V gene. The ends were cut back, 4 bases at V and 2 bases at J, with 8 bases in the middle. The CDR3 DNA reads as TGTGCCATCAGTGCGGTCCTAAACACTGAAGCTTTCTTT. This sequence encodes CAISAVLNTEAFF.

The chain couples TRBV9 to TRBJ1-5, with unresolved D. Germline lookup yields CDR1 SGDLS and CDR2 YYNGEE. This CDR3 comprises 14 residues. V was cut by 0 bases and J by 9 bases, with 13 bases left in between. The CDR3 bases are TGTGCCAGCAGCGTAGGATCGGGTCTTGGGCCCCAGCATTTT. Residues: CASSVGSGLGPQHF.

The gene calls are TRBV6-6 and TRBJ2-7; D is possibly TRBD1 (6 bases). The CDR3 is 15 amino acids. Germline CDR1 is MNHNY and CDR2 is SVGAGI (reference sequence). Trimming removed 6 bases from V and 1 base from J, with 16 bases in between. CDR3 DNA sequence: TGTGCCAGCAGCCCACCTTGGACAGAGTCCTACGAGCAGTACTTC. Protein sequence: CASSPPWTESYEQYF.

This CDR3 is CASSLWEGVYEQYF. The CDR3 DNA sequence: TGTGCCAGCAGTTTATGGGAAGGGGTCTACGAGCAGTACTTC. This chain links TRBV28 with TRBJ2-7; tentatively, D is TRBD1 (5 bases). CDR1 and CDR2 from the germline V gene are MDHEN and SYDVKM. This CDR3 spans 14 amino acids. V lost 0 bases and J lost 3, with 9 bases in between.

In nucleotides, the CDR3 is TGTGCCAGCAGTGACACGTCGGCTAGCGGGTACACAGATACGCAGTATTTT. This translates into CASSDTSASGYTDTQYF. The V gene is TRBV6-4, the J gene TRBJ2-3; 8 positions match TRBD2. Trimming removed 2 bases from V and 2 bases from J; junction bases left unmatched: 9. CDR3 length equals 17 residues. Germline values: CDR1 MRHNA, CDR2 SNTAGT.

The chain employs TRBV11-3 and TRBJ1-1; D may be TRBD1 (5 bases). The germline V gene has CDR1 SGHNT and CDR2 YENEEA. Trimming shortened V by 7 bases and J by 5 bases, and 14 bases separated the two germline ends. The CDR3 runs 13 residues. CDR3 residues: CASTTFGGTEAFF. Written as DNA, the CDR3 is TGTGCCAGCACCACTTTCGGGGGGACTGAAGCTTTCTTT. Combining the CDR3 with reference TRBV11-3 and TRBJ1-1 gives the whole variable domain EAGVVQSPRYKIIEKKQPVAFWCNPISGHNTLYWYLQNLGQGPELLIRYENEEAVDDSQLPKDRFSAERLKGVDSTLKIQPAELGDSAVYLCASTTFGGTEAFFGQGTRLTVV.

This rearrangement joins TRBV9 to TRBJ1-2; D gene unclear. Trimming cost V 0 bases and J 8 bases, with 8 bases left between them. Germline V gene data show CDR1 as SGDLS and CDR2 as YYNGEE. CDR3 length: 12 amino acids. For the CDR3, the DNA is TGTGCCAGCAGCGTAGGACACCAAGGCTACACCTTC. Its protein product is CASSVGHQGYTF.

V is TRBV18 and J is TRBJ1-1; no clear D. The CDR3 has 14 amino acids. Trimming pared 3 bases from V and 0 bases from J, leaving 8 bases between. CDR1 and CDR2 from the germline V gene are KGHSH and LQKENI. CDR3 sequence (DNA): TGTGCCAGCTCACCCGATACGGTGAACACTGAAGCTTTCTTT. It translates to CASSPDTVNTEAFF.

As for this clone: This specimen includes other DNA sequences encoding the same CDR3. The CDR3 region is CASSQAVQETQYF. For the CDR3, the DNA is TGCGCCAGCAGCCAAGCAGTCCAAGAGACCCAGTACTTC. V and J are TRBV4-1 and TRBJ2-5, with D unresolved. Trimming left V 1 base short and J 1 base short, with 4 bases between. The CDR3 covers 13 residues. Germline values: CDR1 MGHRA, CDR2 YSYEKL.

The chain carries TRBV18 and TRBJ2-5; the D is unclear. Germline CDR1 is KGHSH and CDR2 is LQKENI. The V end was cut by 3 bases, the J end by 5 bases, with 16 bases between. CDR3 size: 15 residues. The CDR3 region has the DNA TGTGCCAGCTCACCCCTCAAACATAGCCATGAGACCCAGTACTTC. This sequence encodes CASSPLKHSHETQYF.

Written as DNA, the CDR3 is TGCGCCAGCAGGGATGGACTAGCGGCAGATACGCAGTATTTT. It is translated as CASRDGLAADTQYF. This chain uses TRBV10-2 with TRBJ2-3; 10 bases are a match to TRBD2. This CDR3 is 14 amino acids long. Germline V gives CDR1 WSHSY, CDR2 SAAADI. Unmatched junction bases numbered 4, after V lost 6 bases and J lost 4 bases.

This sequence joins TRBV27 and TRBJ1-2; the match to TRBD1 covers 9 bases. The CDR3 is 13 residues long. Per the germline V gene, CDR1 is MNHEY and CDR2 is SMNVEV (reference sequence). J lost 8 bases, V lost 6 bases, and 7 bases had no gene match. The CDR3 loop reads CASSTGTGQGYTF. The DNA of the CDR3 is TGTGCCAGCAGCACCGGGACAGGGCAAGGCTACACCTTC.

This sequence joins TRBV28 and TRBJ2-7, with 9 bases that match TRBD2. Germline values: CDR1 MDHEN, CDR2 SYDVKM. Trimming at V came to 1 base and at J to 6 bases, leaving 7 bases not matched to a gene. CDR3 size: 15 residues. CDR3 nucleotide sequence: TGTGCCAGCAGTTTATTGGCGGGAGGGCCCTTCGAGCAGTACTTC. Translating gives CASSLLAGGPFEQYF. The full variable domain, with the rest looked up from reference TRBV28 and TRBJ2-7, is DVKVTQSSRYLVKRTGEKVFLECVQDMDHENMFWYRQDPGLGLRLIYFSYDVKMKEKGDIPEGYSVSREKKERFSLILESASTNQTSMYLCASSLLAGGPFEQYFGPGTRLTVT.

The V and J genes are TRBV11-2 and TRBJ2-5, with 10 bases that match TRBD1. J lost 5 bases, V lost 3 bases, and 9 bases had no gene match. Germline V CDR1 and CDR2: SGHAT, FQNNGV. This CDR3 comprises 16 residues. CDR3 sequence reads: CASSLETPTGGETQYF. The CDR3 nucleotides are TGTGCCAGCAGCTTGGAAACGCCGACAGGGGGCGAGACCCAGTACTTC. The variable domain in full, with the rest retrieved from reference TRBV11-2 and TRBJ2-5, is EAGVAQSPRYKIIEKRQSVAFWCNPISGHATLYWYQQILGQGPKLLIQFQNNGVVDDSQLPKDRFSAERLKGVDSTLKIQPAKLEDSAVYLCASSLETPTGGETQYFGPGTRLLVL.

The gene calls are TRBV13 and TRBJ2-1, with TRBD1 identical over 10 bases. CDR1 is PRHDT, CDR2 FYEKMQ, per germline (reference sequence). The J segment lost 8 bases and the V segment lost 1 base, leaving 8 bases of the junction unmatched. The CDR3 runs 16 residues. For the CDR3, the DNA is TGTGCCAGCAGCTTAGCCGGGACAGGGGATGTCTATGAGCAGTTCTTC. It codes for CASSLAGTGDVYEQFF.

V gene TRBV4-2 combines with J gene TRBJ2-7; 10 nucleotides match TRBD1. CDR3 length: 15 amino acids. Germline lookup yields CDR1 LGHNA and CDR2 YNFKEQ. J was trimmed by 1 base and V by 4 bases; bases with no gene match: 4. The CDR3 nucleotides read TGTGCCAGCAGCCCGGGACAGGGGATTTCCTACGAGCAGTACTTC. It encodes CASSPGQGISYEQYF.

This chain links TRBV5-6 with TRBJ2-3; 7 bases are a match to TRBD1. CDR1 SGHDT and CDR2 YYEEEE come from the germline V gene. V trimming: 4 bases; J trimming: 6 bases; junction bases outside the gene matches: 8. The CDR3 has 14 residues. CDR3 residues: CASSGLEGADTQYF. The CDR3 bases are TGTGCCAGCAGCGGACTCGAGGGGGCTGATACGCAGTATTTT.

This CDR3 is CASSGRLAEETQYF. The CDR3 coding sequence is TGTGCCAGCAGCGGAAGACTAGCGGAAGAGACCCAGTACTTC. This chain uses TRBV9 with TRBJ2-5; 9 positions agree with TRBD2. Germline CDR1 reads SGDLS; CDR2 reads YYNGEE. The length of the CDR3 is 14 residues. The V segment lost 3 bases and the J segment 3 bases; nucleotides outside the gene matches: 3.

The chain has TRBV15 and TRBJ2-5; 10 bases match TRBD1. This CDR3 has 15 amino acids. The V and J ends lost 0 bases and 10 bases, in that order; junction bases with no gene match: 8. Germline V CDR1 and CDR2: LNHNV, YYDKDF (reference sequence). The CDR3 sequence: CATSRETGGYGDQYF. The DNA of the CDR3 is TGTGCCACCAGCAGAGAGACAGGGGGCTATGGGGACCAGTACTTC.

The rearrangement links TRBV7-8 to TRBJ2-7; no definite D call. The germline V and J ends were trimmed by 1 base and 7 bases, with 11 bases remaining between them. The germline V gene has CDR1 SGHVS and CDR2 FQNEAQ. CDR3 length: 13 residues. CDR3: CASSLVRFTEQYF. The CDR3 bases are TGTGCCAGCAGCTTAGTGCGGTTTACTGAGCAGTACTTC.

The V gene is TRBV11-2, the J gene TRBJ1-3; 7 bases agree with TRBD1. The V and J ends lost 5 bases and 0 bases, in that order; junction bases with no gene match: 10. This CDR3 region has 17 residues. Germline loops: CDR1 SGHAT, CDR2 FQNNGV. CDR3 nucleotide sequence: TGTGCCAGCAGCGCCGGGGACAGACAATTCTCTGGAAACACCATATATTTT. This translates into CASSAGDRQFSGNTIYF.

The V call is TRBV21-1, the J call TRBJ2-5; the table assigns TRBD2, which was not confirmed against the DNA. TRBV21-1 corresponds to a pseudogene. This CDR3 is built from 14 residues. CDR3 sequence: CASSKKGGIETQYF. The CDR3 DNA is TGTGCCAGCAGCAAAAAGGGAGGAATAGAGACCCAGTACTTC.